Listed below are T cell receptor beta chains from one sample, sequenced in a study of tumor and adjacent non-tumor tissue in lung cancer. Each CDR3 protein gets one entry after TCRdb re-called the multiplex PCR reads with MiXCR. The sample consists of around 210,000 distinct CDR3 sequences, about two thirds of them appearing once. The sequenced material came from lung tumor tissue. The receptors here all came from a man in his sixties with non-small cell lung cancer. Both conserved end residues are part of each CDR3. A D gene is named only where the DNA matches it firmly. Some rows mark clone size as missing; the rest say once, few, many or name a class of expanded clone.

j_call d_call v_call clone_size cdr3_nt cdr3_aa
TRBJ2-7 TRBD2 TRBV20-1 - TGCAGTGCTAGAGCGACTAGCAGGAGGTACGAGCAGTACTTC CSARATSRRYEQYF
TRBJ2-2 TRBD2 TRBV11-3 - TGTGCAAGCAGCTTAGTGGCTAGCGGGGACATTGGGGAGCTGTTTTTT CASSLVASGDIGELFF
TRBJ2-3 - TRBV11-3 - TGTGCCAGCAGCATAGGGCAGGGGAGCACAGATACGCAGTGTTTT CASSIGQGSTDTQCF
TRBJ1-4 - TRBV11-1 - TGTGCCAACAGGCCCGGGAGAGCCGATGAAAAACTGTTTTTT CANRPGRADEKLFF
TRBJ2-1 TRBD2 TRBV11-3 - TGTGCCAGCAGCTTAGGAGCTAGCGGAGCAGGGAAGCAGTTCTTC CASSLGASGAGKQFF
TRBJ2-3 TRBD2 TRBV4-2 - TGTGCCAGCAGCCAATACCATGCGGGGGAGCAACAGTATTTT CASSQYHAGEQQYF
TRBJ2-6 - TRBV6-2/TRBV6-3 - TGTGCCAGCAGTTATATCCTGAGCTCTTGGGCCAACGTCCTGACTTTC CASSYILSSWANVLTF
TRBJ2-1 - TRBV11-3 - TGTGCCAGCAGCTCCCGGGAGATTTCGTACAGTGAGCAGTTCTTC CASSSREISYSEQFF
TRBJ2-7 - TRBV7-9 - TGTGCCAGCAGCGACGACACACAGCAGTACTTC CASSDDTQQYF
TRBJ1-2 TRBD1 TRBV20-1 many TGCAGTGCTCACCAGACAGGGGCCATCTATGGCTACACCTTC CSAHQTGAIYGYTF
TRBJ2-5 - TRBV11-1 - TGTGCCAGCAGCTTGGGACCGGCGGGCCGAGAAACCCAGTACTTC CASSLGPAGRETQYF
TRBJ1-1 - TRBV6-5 once TGTGCCAGCAGTTACTCGTTAGGGATCACTGAAGCTTCCTTT CASSYSLGITEASF
TRBJ1-1 - TRBV6-1 few TGTGCCAGCAGTCCCTCCGGGCCCCAGCAGGCTTTCTTT CASSPSGPQQAFF
TRBJ2-7 - TRBV6-5 - TGTGCCAGCGGCAATGGGGGACTCACTAGCTACGAGCAATACTTC CASGNGGLTSYEQYF
TRBJ2-3 - TRBV11-2 - TGTGCCAGCAGCTTAGGAGTGCGTTCTAGCACAGATACGCAATGTTTT CASSLGVRSSTDTQCF
TRBJ1-2 - TRBV6-1 - TGTGCCAGCAGTGGAAGCCCAGGGAGCTATGGCTACACCTTC CASSGSPGSYGYTF
TRBJ2-7 - TRBV5-6 many TGTGCCAGCAGAATTTTCCGGGGAAACTCCTACGAGCAGTACTTC CASRIFRGNSYEQYF
TRBJ1-6 - TRBV28 - TGTGCCAGCAGTTTATGGACGGACAGTTTAAATTCACCCCTCCACTTT CASSLWTDSLNSPLHF
TRBJ1-1 - TRBV20-1 - TGCAGTGCTAGAGGCCCCAAAATTACCGAAGCTTTCTTT CSARGPKITEAFF
TRBJ2-3 TRBD2 TRBV20-1 - TGCAGTGCTAGAGGAGGGACTAGCTGGAGTTGGGTTACGCAGTATTTT CSARGGTSWSWVTQYF
TRBJ2-3 TRBD2 TRBV6-2/TRBV6-3 many TGTGCCAGCAGTCCGAGGACTAGCGGGAAGGATACGCAGTATTTT CASSPRTSGKDTQYF
TRBJ2-1 - TRBV20-1 many TGCAGTGCTAGAGGGCAGGCAGCGTCCTACAATGAGCAGTTCTTC CSARGQAASYNEQFF
TRBJ2-5 - TRBV4-1 many TGCGCCAGCAGCCTAACCCAGGGGACACAAGAGACCCAGTACTTC CASSLTQGTQETQYF
TRBJ2-1 TRBD2 TRBV20-1 many TGCAGTGCTAACCAACTAGCGGGGAGGAACAATGAGCAGTTCTTC CSANQLAGRNNEQFF
TRBJ1-6 TRBD1 TRBV20-1 - TGCAGTGCTAGGCCAGGGGGCGAATCTAATTCACCCCTCCACTTT CSARPGGESNSPLHF
TRBJ1-5 - TRBV4-3 - TGCGCCTGCAGCCAAGGGGCCGGACACAATCAGCCCCAGCATTTT CACSQGAGHNQPQHF
TRBJ1-1 - TRBV6-1 - TGTGGCAGCAGTTCTGGTTTTTCGGACACTGAAGCTTTCTTT CGSSSGFSDTEAFF
TRBJ2-7 TRBD2 TRBV14 few TGTGCCAGCAGCCCTCTAGCGGGGGGCTACTACGAGCAGTACTTC CASSPLAGGYYEQYF
TRBJ2-3 - TRBV20-1 - TGCAGTGCTCCCAGGACGGGGAGCACAGATACGCAGTATTTT CSAPRTGSTDTQYF
TRBJ1-2 - TRBV6-5 many TGTGCCAGCAGTCTTGAGATCACCACTAACTATGGCTACACCTTC CASSLEITTNYGYTF
TRBJ1-6 - TRBV4-2 - TGTGCCAGCAGCCAAGATTCCCAAGGATCCTGGTTTGATTCACCCCTCCACTTT CASSQDSQGSWFDSPLHF
TRBJ2-6 - TRBV11-3 - TGTGCCAGCAGCTTAGAGGAAACTGGGGCCAATATCCTGACTTTC CASSLEETGANILTF
TRBJ2-3 - TRBV20-1 - TGCAGTGCCTGCCCAGCGGTGGTCACAGATACGCAGTATTTT CSACPAVVTDTQYF
TRBJ2-7 - TRBV4-2 many TGTGCCAGCAGCCAAGATCAGGGGGGCTCCTCCTACGAGCAGTACTTC CASSQDQGGSSYEQYF
TRBJ2-1 - TRBV20-1 - TGCAGTGCCCCTTACCTGGGGGCTAACAATGAGCAGTTCTTC CSAPYLGANNEQFF
TRBJ2-6 TRBD1 TRBV28 - TGTGCCAGCAGTTTTTCCTCAGGGGGCCTTGGGGCCAACGTCCTGACTTTC CASSFSSGGLGANVLTF
TRBJ1-3 - TRBV20-1 - TGCGGTGCTAGCGACAGCTTCTCTGGAAACACCTTATATTTT CGASDSFSGNTLYF
TRBJ2-6 - TRBV4-3 - TGCGCCAGCAGTCCACAGGGTGGCCCGTCTTCTGGGGCCAACATCCTGACTTTC CASSPQGGPSSGANILTF
TRBJ1-6 - TRBV20-1 once TGCAGTGCTAAAGTCGGGGGGCCGAACTCCTATAATTCACCCCTCCACTTT CSAKVGGPNSYNSPLHF
TRBJ2-1 TRBD2 TRBV11-3 many TGTGCCAGCAGCACGGGACTAGCGGGAGAGGATGAGCAGTTCTTC CASSTGLAGEDEQFF
TRBJ2-5 TRBD2 TRBV6-2/TRBV6-3 many TGTGCCAGCAGAATCCCCCTAACTAGCGGAGAGACCCAGTACTTC CASRIPLTSGETQYF
TRBJ2-1 - TRBV11-3 - TGTGTCAGCATCAGCAATGAGCAGTTCTTC CVSISNEQFF